The present entry profiles one T cell receptor beta chain with its context. TCRdb's copy holds only in-frame clones and misses some; the assay was immunoSEQ multiplex PCR. The data show 2,800 or so clones, with 83% seen just once and 30% held by the top ten. Recipient blood drawn about 28 days pretransplant and days 30, 100, 180 after. The record originates from a study of T cell clonotyping in hematopoietic cell transplantation. The CDR3 length is 15 residues. The germline V gene has CDR1 MNHEY and CDR2 SVGAGI. J lost 4 bases, V lost 4 bases, and 4 bases had no gene match. Sequences were derived from PBMCs, sampled 180 days after allogeneic stem cell transplant. This receptor was obtained from a female patient in her thirties or forties who had an allogeneic stem cell transplant from a related donor, so T cells may come from the graft donor. Some clones in this sample may be carry-over from other donors' samples. This chain connects TRBV6-5 to TRBJ2-5, with TRBD1 identical over 12 bases. Written as DNA, the CDR3 is TGTGCCAGCAGTTCGGGGACAGGGGGCGTAGAGACCCAGTACTTC. As protein: CASSSGTGGVETQYF.